These T cell receptor beta chains were read from a single sample in a study of beta chain features in type 1 diabetes. TCRdb's copy holds only in-frame clones and misses some; the assay was immunoSEQ multiplex PCR. The sample contains roughly 230,000 clones, 9% to 10% of which appear only once. The sample comprised naive CD4+ T cells from blood. The receptors were sampled from a woman younger than 35 in good health. Both conserved end residues are part of each CDR3. The D gene is left open where the match is weak. Size tells how often a clone was seen (once, few, many) or the class of an expanded clone, and some rows leave it out.

d_call	v_call	clone_size	j_call	cdr3_aa	cdr3_nt
-	TRBV5-1	-	TRBJ2-2	CASSLEDNRGTGELFF	TGCGCCAGCAGCTTGGAAGATAACCGAGGCACCGGGGAGCTGTTTTTT
-	TRBV30	-	TRBJ1-5	CAWFPTGGGYSNQPQHF	TGTGCCTGGTTCCCAACGGGGGGAGGATATAGCAATCAGCCCCAGCATTTT
TRBD1	TRBV30	-	TRBJ2-7	CAWKAPGTGPYEQYF	TGTGCCTGGAAGGCGCCCGGGACAGGGCCCTACGAGCAGTACTTC
TRBD1	TRBV2	once	TRBJ1-5	CASTVGQGRGQPQHF	TGTGCCAGCACAGTGGGACAGGGGAGAGGTCAGCCCCAGCATTTT
-	TRBV4-1	-	TRBJ1-1	CASSQAGVTEAFF	TGCGCCAGCAGCCAAGCAGGGGTCACTGAAGCTTTCTTT
-	TRBV13	few	TRBJ2-1	CASSLVGVRGYEQFF	TGTGCCAGCAGCTTAGTGGGGGTGCGGGGTTATGAGCAGTTCTTC
TRBD1	TRBV5-1	few	TRBJ2-7	CASSIGQGAYEQYF	TGCGCCAGCAGCATCGGACAGGGGGCCTACGAGCAGTACTTC
-	TRBV11-2	few	TRBJ2-3	CASSPLGLSTDTQYF	TGTGCCAGCAGCCCTCTGGGGCTAAGCACAGATACGCAGTATTTT
-	TRBV9	-	TRBJ1-1	CASSPRVPTNTEAFF	TGTGCCAGCAGCCCCCGGGTCCCAACGAACACTGAAGCTTTCTTT
TRBD2	TRBV7-6	few	TRBJ2-3	CASSLGGGRSPDTQYF	TGTGCCAGCAGCTTAGGCGGGGGGAGATCCCCAGATACGCAGTATTTT
TRBD2	TRBV5-1	-	TRBJ2-3	CASSLEGLAGAGDTQYF	TGCGCCAGCAGCTTGGAGGGACTAGCGGGGGCGGGGGATACGCAGTATTTT
-	TRBV7-9	few	TRBJ1-1	CASSPLGGVDTEAFF	TGTGCCAGCAGCCCCCTCGGGGGAGTGGACACTGAAGCTTTCTTT
TRBD1	TRBV15	few	TRBJ1-5	CATSRGETGDQPQHF	TGTGCCACCAGCAGAGGGGAGACAGGGGACCAGCCCCAGCATTTT